This T cell receptor beta chain was sequenced for a study of blood T cell repertoires in COVID-19. Looking at the study overall: The United States, Italy and Spain were the sources of the acute and convalescent COVID-19 samples. T cells, B-cell-depleted T cells, or PBMCs provided the cDNA or gDNA that served as material.

The germline V and J ends were trimmed by 0 bases and 4 bases, with 13 bases remaining between them. Germline-derived CDR1 and CDR2 are LGHNA and YNFKEQ. The CDR3 consists of 15 residues. It was during active infection that Seattle patients were enrolled and then longitudinally followed. Authors' analysis steps: Amplification of reference gene primers was used by the study to estimate nucleated cell counts. Some clones are missing from TCRdb's copy, which holds only in-frame ones; the method was immunoSEQ multiplex PCR. V, J and clone size are those of that table, while D and trimming were read from the DNA. The table shows about 49,000 clones, with over 70% occurring only once.

The source of this sequence is a woman of 80 years or more with COVID-19, enrolled during active disease. The material sequenced was peripheral blood. The rearrangement links TRBV4-2 to TRBJ2-7; D gene uncertain. The CDR3 sequence is CASSQDGQYRYEQYF. CDR3 nucleotide sequence: TGTGCCAGCAGCCAAGATGGGCAGTACCGGTACGAGCAGTACTTC.